These T cell receptor beta chains were read from a single sample in a study of graft-versus-host responses after intestinal transplantation. Clones were sequenced by immunoSEQ multiplex PCR, and TCRdb holds only the in-frame ones, with some missing. The table shows 80,000 or so clones, with about 92% occurring only once. Source: PBMCs, taken 98 days after intestinal transplantation. The receptors were gathered from a human patient who received an intestinal transplant, so some T cells may come from the graft donor. Both conserved end residues are part of each CDR3. D genes are given only for firm matches. Rows may omit the clone size; those that give it use once, few, many or a size class.

.	TRBV10-3	TRBD1	TRBJ2-7	TGTGCCATCAGTGAGTCAGACAGGGGATTGTACGAGCAGTACTTC	CAISESDRGLYEQYF
.	TRBV10-2	TRBD2	TRBJ2-1	TGCGCCAGCAGCAAAACTAGCGGGGGGGCCCTCTATGAGCAGTTCTTC	CASSKTSGGALYEQFF
.	TRBV14	.	TRBJ2-2	TGTGCCAGCAGCCGGCGCTGGGGGGGCCCGAACACCGGGGAGCTGTTTTTT	CASSRRWGGPNTGELFF
.	TRBV6-5	TRBD2	TRBJ2-5	TGTGCCAGCAGTGGGCTAGCGGGAGGGCCAGAGACCCAGTACTTC	CASSGLAGGPETQYF
once	TRBV7-8	TRBD1	TRBJ1-5	TGTGCCAGCAGCCCGAGGGGGCGCAATCAGCCCCAGCATTTT	CASSPRGRNQPQHF
.	TRBV29-1	.	TRBJ2-1	TGCAGCGCCGGCGGGTCCTACAATGAGCAGTTCTTC	CSAGGSYNEQFF
.	TRBV25-1	TRBD2	TRBJ2-5	TGTGCCAGCAGTGCCATTAGCGGGAGACGGGAGACCCAGTACTTC	CASSAISGRRETQYF
.	TRBV6-6	TRBD1	TRBJ1-1	TGTGCCAGCAGTCTTGGGACAGGGGTTATGAACACTGAAGCTTTCTTT	CASSLGTGVMNTEAFF
.	TRBV11-1	.	TRBJ2-7	TGTGCCAGCAGCTTATTGGCAGCACCTTTCTACGAGCAGTACTTC	CASSLLAAPFYEQYF
.	TRBV28	.	TRBJ2-1	TGTGCCAGCAGAAAAGGGGGAACTAATGAGCAGTTCTTC	CASRKGGTNEQFF
.	TRBV18	.	TRBJ2-7	TGTGCCAGCTCACCAGGGAACGGCCACTACGAGCAGTACTTC	CASSPGNGHYEQYF
.	TRBV9	.	TRBJ1-2	TGTGCCAGCAGCGTAGGGCCGGAAGACTATGGCTACACCTTC	CASSVGPEDYGYTF
.	TRBV6-5	.	TRBJ1-1	TGTGCCACCCTCAGAGGGCCTCCACCAACTGAAGCTTTCTTT	CATLRGPPPTEAFF
.	TRBV7-9	TRBD1	TRBJ1-3	TGTGCCAGCAGCATCGGGACAGGGAGGGGAAACACCATATATTTT	CASSIGTGRGNTIYF
.	TRBV2	.	TRBJ1-1	TGTGCCAGCAGTGAAAATGGCAGGGACCCTGAAGCTTTCTTT	CASSENGRDPEAFF
.	TRBV19	TRBD2	TRBJ2-3	TGTGCCAGTAGTATAGGGCTAGCGGGGGGCACAGATACGCAGTATTTT	CASSIGLAGGTDTQYF
.	TRBV7-2	TRBD2	TRBJ2-1	TGTGCCAGCAGCTTAGCCCTAGCGGGGGAATATCCCTACAATGAGCAGTTCTTC	CASSLALAGEYPYNEQFF
.	TRBV6-6	.	TRBJ1-2	TGTGCCAGCAGTACGGGGTTAGACTATGGCTACACCTTC	CASSTGLDYGYTF
.	TRBV15	.	TRBJ1-1	TGTGCCACCAGCTCCCAGACGGAGAACACTGAAGCTTTCTTT	CATSSQTENTEAFF
.	TRBV29-1	.	TRBJ1-5	TGCAGCGCCGAAGGGTCGGGACAGCCCCAGCATTTT	CSAEGSGQPQHF
.	TRBV6-5	.	TRBJ2-7	TGTGCCAGCAGTCTCTTACAGGGTTCATCCTACGAGCAGTACTTC	CASSLLQGSSYEQYF
.	TRBV27	.	TRBJ1-1	TGTGCCAGCAGTTTAGTAGGGGGAAACACTGAAGCTTTCTTT	CASSLVGGNTEAFF